The 15 T cell receptor beta chains reported below all come from one sample, sequenced in a study of Ad26.COV2.S vaccination and SARS-CoV-2 variants. Generated by immunoSEQ multiplex PCR, the TCRdb table keeps only in-frame clones and is missing some. This table has some 410,000 clones, around 92% appearing once. The sample's treatment: around 19 received Ad26.COV2.S at low or high dose, single or two shots; about five received placebo; per-sample allocation not given. The samples were gathered on day 63 after the first injection of vaccine or placebo. The specimen comprised peripheral blood, sampled in a trial of Ad26.COV2.S vaccine versus placebo. These TCRs come from a person between 18 and 60 years old who received the Ad26.COV2.S COVID-19 vaccine or a placebo.

The chain carries TRBV7-6 and TRBJ2-7, with 7 bases identical to TRBD2. Germline V gene data show CDR1 as SGHVS and CDR2 as FNYEAQ. V dropped 0 bases and J dropped 1; count of bases not matched to a gene: 0. This CDR3 is built from 14 residues. This chain's CDR3 is CASSLASGSYEQYF. The CDR3 bases are TGTGCCAGCAGCTTAGCTAGCGGGTCCTACGAGCAGTACTTC.

The rearrangement uses TRBV7-2 and TRBJ1-1; the D is unclear. The CDR3 spans 15 residues. V lost 4 bases to trimming and J lost 3 bases, with 15 bases between them. CDR1 is SGHTA, CDR2 FQGNSA, per germline. The CDR3 sequence: CASSSVGIRDTEAFF. CDR3 in DNA: TGTGCCAGCAGCTCAGTAGGGATTCGGGACACTGAAGCTTTCTTT.

J is TRBJ1-1 and V is TRBV4-2; 7 positions match TRBD1. The length of the CDR3 is 13 residues. V lost 4 bases, J lost 6 bases, and 5 bases stayed unmatched. CDR1 and CDR2 (germline): LGHNA, YNFKEQ. In nucleotides, the CDR3 is TGTGCCAGCAGCCCCGGGACAGTGGCTGAAGCTTTCTTT. This sequence encodes CASSPGTVAEAFF.

V and J are TRBV29-1 and TRBJ2-5; tentative D call: TRBD1 (6 bases). V was pared by 6 bases and J by 5 bases, with 19 bases between. There are 14 residues in the CDR3. CDR1 and CDR2 from the germline V gene are SQVTM and ANQGSEA. Here the CDR3 reads CSVRQALGGETQYF. The CDR3 DNA sequence: TGCAGCGTCCGACAGGCGCTCGGTGGGGAGACCCAGTACTTC.

The chain employs TRBV7-9 and TRBJ2-5, with 8 positions matching TRBD1. CDR1 and CDR2 (germline): SEHNR, FQNEAQ (reference sequence). V lost 6 bases, J lost 3 bases, and 6 bases stayed unmatched. This CDR3 comprises 14 residues. Written as DNA, the CDR3 is TGTGCCAGCAGTTACCCGGACAGGGAAGAGACCCAGTACTTC. Its protein is CASSYPDREETQYF.

The rearrangement uses TRBV2 and TRBJ2-7; D may correspond to TRBD1 or TRBD2 (5 bases each). V lost 3 bases, J lost 4 bases, and 16 bases lay in between. Germline lookup yields CDR1 SNHLY and CDR2 FYNNEI. This CDR3 comprises 15 residues. In DNA, the CDR3 is TGTGCCAGCAGTGAGGACACAACAGAGGGTTACGAGCAGTACTTC. Its translation is CASSEDTTEGYEQYF.

This rearrangement joins TRBV7-9 to TRBJ1-5; D not resolved. Trimming left V 6 bases short and J 0 bases short, with 12 bases between. Germline assignment: CDR1 SEHNR and CDR2 FQNEAQ (reference sequence). The CDR3 spans 15 residues. The CDR3 DNA follows: TGTGCCAGCAGTCGACACCATGATAGCAATCAGCCCCAGCATTTT. It encodes CASSRHHDSNQPQHF.

This clone was recorded only once. The chain is built from TRBV6-5 and TRBJ1-1; TRBD1 aligns across 8 bases. Trimming at V came to 9 bases and at J to 5 bases, leaving 2 bases not matched to a gene. The CDR3 length is 11 residues. Germline CDR1 is MNHEY and CDR2 is SVGAGI. CDR3 protein: CASGQGTEAFF. CDR3 in DNA: TGTGCCAGTGGACAGGGAACTGAAGCTTTCTTT.

The genes are TRBV2 and TRBJ1-1, with D unresolved. Trimming removed 7 bases at V and 0 bases at J, with 9 bases between. In germline, CDR1 is SNHLY, CDR2 FYNNEI. The CDR3 has 13 amino acids. CDR3 coding DNA: TGTGCCAGCACGAGGGTCATGAACACTGAAGCTTTCTTT. It encodes CASTRVMNTEAFF. The whole variable domain, remainder taken from reference TRBV2 and TRBJ1-1, is EPEVTQTPSHQVTQMGQEVILRCVPISNHLYFYWYRQILGQKVEFLVSFYNNEISEKSEIFDDQFSVERPDGSNFTLKIRSTKLEDSAMYFCASTRVMNTEAFFGQGTRLTVV.

This chain joins TRBV7-9 and TRBJ2-1; TRBD2 matches at 13 bases. The CDR3 length is 15 residues. The V gene end was trimmed by 5 bases and the J gene end by 8 bases; junction bases not matched to a gene: 6. Germline CDR1 and CDR2: SEHNR and FQNEAQ (reference sequence). CDR3: CASSHTSGGAHEQFF. CDR3 sequence (DNA): TGTGCCAGCAGCCACACTAGCGGGGGGGCCCATGAGCAGTTCTTC.

This chain joins TRBV4-3 and TRBJ2-7; 11 bases line up with TRBD2. J gave up 2 bases and V 4 bases, and 4 bases lay outside the gene matches. CDR3 length: 15 residues. Germline CDR1 LGHNA, CDR2 YSLEER. The CDR3 region is CASSLGLAVPYEQYF. CDR3 nucleotide sequence: TGCGCCAGCAGCCTGGGACTAGCGGTGCCCTACGAGCAGTACTTC.

The rearrangement links TRBV3-1 (or the pseudogene TRBV3-2) to TRBJ2-1, with TRBD2 as a possible D gene (5 bases). The V gene's germline CDR1 is LGHDT and CDR2 YNNKEL (reference sequence). The CDR3 consists of 14 residues. V dropped 10 bases and J dropped 0 bases, with 13 bases sitting between them. The CDR3 sequence is CATPWESSYNEQFF. The CDR3 nucleotides read TGTGCCACCCCGTGGGAGAGCTCCTACAATGAGCAGTTCTTC.

V gene TRBV7-9 combines with J gene TRBJ2-3, with D tentatively TRBD1 (5 bases). CDR3 length: 15 residues. The V end was cut by 1 base, the J end by 2 bases, with 10 bases between. CDR1 SEHNR and CDR2 FQNEAQ come from the germline V gene (reference sequence). The CDR3 region is CASSLGLTVTDTQYF. CDR3 in DNA: TGTGCCAGCAGCTTAGGCCTGACAGTCACAGATACGCAGTATTTT.

The rearrangement joins TRBV6-5 to TRBJ2-1; 8 bases agree with TRBD1. The CDR3 consists of 15 residues. The junction had 11 bases not matched to a gene; V was cut back by 6 bases and J by 7 bases. Looked up from germline, CDR1 is MNHEY and CDR2 is SVGAGI. Here the CDR3 reads CASRNTGGYGNEQFF. CDR3 bases: TGTGCCAGCAGAAATACAGGGGGGTATGGAAATGAGCAGTTCTTC.

The chain uses TRBV4-3 and TRBJ2-2; no reliable D call. The V end was cut by 5 bases, the J end by 1 base, with 11 bases between. Germline CDR1 LGHNA, CDR2 YSLEER. The length of the CDR3 is 15 residues. This CDR3 reads CASSSLGMNTGELFF. As DNA, the CDR3 is TGCGCCAGCAGCTCACTTGGGATGAACACCGGGGAGCTGTTTTTT.